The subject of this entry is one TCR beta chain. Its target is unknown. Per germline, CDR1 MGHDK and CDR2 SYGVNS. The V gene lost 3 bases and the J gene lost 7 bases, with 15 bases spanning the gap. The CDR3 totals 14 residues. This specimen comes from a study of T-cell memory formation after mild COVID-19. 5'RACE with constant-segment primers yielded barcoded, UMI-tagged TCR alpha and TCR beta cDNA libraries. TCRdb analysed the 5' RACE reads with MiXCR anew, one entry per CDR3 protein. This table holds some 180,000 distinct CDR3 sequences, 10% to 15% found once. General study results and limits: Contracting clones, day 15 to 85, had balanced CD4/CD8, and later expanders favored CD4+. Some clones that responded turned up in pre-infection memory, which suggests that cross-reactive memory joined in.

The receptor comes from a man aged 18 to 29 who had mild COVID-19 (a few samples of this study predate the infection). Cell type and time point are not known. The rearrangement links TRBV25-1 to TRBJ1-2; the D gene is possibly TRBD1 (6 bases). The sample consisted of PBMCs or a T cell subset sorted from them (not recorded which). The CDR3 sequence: CASSDSWAGVGYTF. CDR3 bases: TGTGCCAGCAGTGACTCCTGGGCAGGGGTTGGCTACACCTTC.